This TCR beta chain derives from a study of T cell responses to AZD1222 COVID-19 vaccine. General observations from the study: Repertoire collection took place solely once the T cell response had peaked.

Measured with immunoSEQ multiplex PCR; TCRdb has only the in-frame clones, and not every one. The table shows roughly 250,000 clones, with 85% to 95% occurring only once. Concerning this clone: The antigen is not known.

Germline assignment: CDR1 LNHDA and CDR2 SQIVND (reference sequence). With V trimmed by 6 bases and J by 6 bases, 13 bases remained unmatched. The CDR3 has 16 amino acids. The receptor was isolated from an adult in good health. The V call is TRBV19, the J call TRBJ2-1; TRBD2 matches at 8 bases. The source material was peripheral blood, sampled on day 0 of AZD1222 vaccination. CDR3 bases: TGTGCCAGTAGCTTCAGTACGGGGGGGGCCTTCAATGAGCAGTTCTTC. Translated, it gives CASSFSTGGAFNEQFF.